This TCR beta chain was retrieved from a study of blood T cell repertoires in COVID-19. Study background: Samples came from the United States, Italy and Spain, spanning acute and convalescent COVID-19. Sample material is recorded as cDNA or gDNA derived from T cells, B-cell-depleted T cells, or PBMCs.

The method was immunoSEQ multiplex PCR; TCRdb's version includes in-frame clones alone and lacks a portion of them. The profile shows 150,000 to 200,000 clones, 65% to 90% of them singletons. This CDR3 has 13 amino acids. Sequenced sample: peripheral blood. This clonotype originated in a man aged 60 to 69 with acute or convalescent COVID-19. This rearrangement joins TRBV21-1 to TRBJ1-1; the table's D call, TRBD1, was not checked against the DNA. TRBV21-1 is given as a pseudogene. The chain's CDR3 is CASSKTGSGWAFF. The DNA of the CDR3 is TGTGCCAGCAGCAAAACAGGGTCGGGCTGGGCTTTCTTT.